This TCR beta chain was captured by sequencing in a study of cytomegalovirus exposure and HLA in healthy donors. Looking at the study overall: The study placed 70% to 90% of its 398 genotyped donors in the Caucasian-associated ancestry cluster. Study-wide results and limits: With later analysis, a missense DCLRE1C variant became linked to TCR beta V- and J-gene trimming. TCR beta V segments were, for the most part, productive about 87% or about 30% of the time in an earlier analysis. The likely explanation for a cluster of highly shared sequence variants was sequencing artifact.

This clone was observed once. What it binds is unknown. V was trimmed by 8 bases and J by 3 bases, leaving 19 bases between them. Germline V gene data show CDR1 as MNHEY and CDR2 as SVGAGI. This CDR3 region has 15 residues. Primers for the PCR totalled 60 Vbeta and 13 Jbeta. Measured with immunoSEQ multiplex PCR; TCRdb has only the in-frame clones, and not every one. This table holds about 160,000 clones, 84% found once. This sequence originates from a young man in good health and CMV-seronegative. The sample comprised PBMCs. This chain uses TRBV6-5 with TRBJ1-1; D unclear. Written as DNA, the CDR3 is TGTGCCAGCCTAGGAACGAACCCCTATTACACTGAAGCTTTCTTT. Translating gives CASLGTNPYYTEAFF.